Shown below are 7 T cell receptor beta chains from a single sample sequenced in a study of shared clonotypes between healthy human individuals. Naive CD8 populations comprised CD45RO-negative cells positively selected for CCR7, excluding terminally differentiated effector memory CD45RA+ cells. Data came from immunoSEQ multiplex PCR; TCRdb stores just in-frame clones and leaves some out. The repertoire includes some 2,100,000 clones, more than 85% of them detected once, and about 1.5% sits in the top ten. The specimen was naive CD8+ T cells from PBMCs. Receptor source: a man in his late teens or twenties in good health. Some clones in this sample may be carry-over from other donors' samples.

The chain employs TRBV7-2 and TRBJ1-2; D is perhaps TRBD1 (6 bases). Trimming removed 1 base at V and 4 bases at J, with 22 bases between. The CDR3 has 18 residues. The germline V gene has CDR1 SGHTA and CDR2 FQGNSA. The DNA for the CDR3 is TGTGCCAGCAGCTTAGATCCCGGGGGCGGCATGACTCTCTATGGCTACACCTTC. Protein: CASSLDPGGGMTLYGYTF.

The count of this clone is one. This chain uses TRBV27 with TRBJ2-7; D is uncertain. The CDR3 extends over 14 amino acids. CDR1 and CDR2 (germline): MNHEY, SMNVEV (reference sequence). Trimming removed 7 bases at V and 3 bases at J, with 16 bases between. CDR3 DNA sequence: TGTGCCAGCAATCGGACCTCGGGTCTCTACGAGCAGTACTTC. Translation gives CASNRTSGLYEQYF.

The table lists this clone with a few counts. The rearrangement links TRBV4-2 to TRBJ1-1, with a possible D match to TRBD1 (6 bases). CDR3 length equals 15 residues. Germline CDR1 reads LGHNA; CDR2 reads YNFKEQ. V lost 4 bases to trimming and J lost 2 bases, with 14 bases between them. CDR3 sequence (DNA): TGTGCCAGCAGCCTAATTAGACAGGTAAACACTGAAGCTTTCTTT. Translation gives CASSLIRQVNTEAFF.

The chain carries TRBV7-3 and TRBJ2-1; 7 bases fit TRBD2. The CDR3 contains 17 residues. The junction had 15 bases not matched to a gene; V was cut back by 1 base and J by 9 bases. Germline V gene lookup returns CDR1 SGHTA and CDR2 FQGTGA. The CDR3 DNA reads TGTGCCAGCAGCTTAAGTGTGGGAGGGCCTCCAGCAAGTGAGCAGTTCTTC. It codes for CASSLSVGGPPASEQFF.

This chain connects TRBV13 to TRBJ2-1; perhaps TRBD1 as D (7 bases). The CDR3 covers 14 residues. Looked up from germline, CDR1 is PRHDT and CDR2 is FYEKMQ (reference sequence). Between the trimmed V and J ends, which lost 5 bases and 8 bases, there was a span of 16 bases. This CDR3 is CASSRRQGGHEQFF. CDR3 nucleotide sequence: TGTGCCAGCAGCCGCCGACAGGGAGGCCATGAGCAGTTCTTC.

The rearrangement links TRBV4-1 to TRBJ2-3; tentative D call: TRBD2 (5 bases). This CDR3 has 17 residues. V lost 0 bases to trimming and J lost 2 bases, with 15 bases between them. Germline V gives CDR1 MGHRA, CDR2 YSYEKL. The CDR3 region is CASSQDGLADDTDTQYF. CDR3 coding DNA: TGCGCCAGCAGCCAAGATGGGCTAGCCGACGACACAGATACGCAGTATTTT.

The chain carries TRBV7-9 and TRBJ2-1; either TRBD1 or TRBD2 may supply D (5 bases each). Germline loops: CDR1 SEHNR, CDR2 FQNEAQ (reference sequence). V gave up 5 bases and J gave up 0 bases, with 14 bases separating them. The CDR3 is 16 residues long. The CDR3 sequence: CASSPSGQSSYNEQFF. The CDR3 DNA follows: TGTGCCAGCAGCCCCTCGGGGCAGAGCTCCTACAATGAGCAGTTCTTC.